This passage covers 32 T cell receptor beta chains from one sample sequenced in a study of technical replicates of blood from several donors. The data were produced by immunoSEQ multiplex PCR, yet TCRdb's version contains in-frame clones alone and is incomplete. This table has tens of thousands of clones, roughly 94% appearing once. Specimen: PBMCs. The receptor set was obtained from a human donor in good health. Some clones in this sample may be carry-over from other donors' samples.

This clone was observed a single time. The chain combines TRBV5-8 with TRBJ1-5, with 11 bases matching TRBD1. The CDR3 has 16 amino acids. Germline assignment: CDR1 SGHTS and CDR2 YDEGEE. Trimming at V came to 3 bases and at J to 8 bases, leaving 10 bases not matched to a gene. The CDR3 sequence is CASSWGTGGRIEPQHF. DNA for the CDR3: TGTGCCAGCAGCTGGGGGACAGGGGGTCGGATAGAGCCCCAGCATTTT.

This rearrangement joins TRBV6-5 to TRBJ2-7, with TRBD2 identical over 10 bases. Trimming cost V 0 bases and J 6 bases; bases outside gene matches: 8. The germline V gene encodes CDR1 MNHEY and CDR2 SVGAGI. This CDR3 spans 16 amino acids. The chain's CDR3 is CASSYSSGRAAVEQYF. CDR3 coding DNA: TGTGCCAGCAGTTACTCGAGCGGGAGGGCCGCTGTCGAGCAGTACTTC.

This clone was counted a single time. The rearrangement joins TRBV18 to TRBJ1-4; D is unclear. Looked up from germline, CDR1 is KGHSH and CDR2 is LQKENI. V lost 2 bases and J 7 bases, leaving 14 bases between the germline ends. The CDR3 consists of 15 residues. For the CDR3, the DNA is TGTGCCAGCTCACCAACACTAAGCGAGGGTGAAAAACTGTTTTTT. The encoded protein is CASSPTLSEGEKLFF.

This clone was recorded once. J is TRBJ1-6 and V is TRBV7-2; 8 positions agree with TRBD1. The CDR3 extends over 15 amino acids. Germline-derived CDR1 and CDR2 are SGHTA and FQGNSA. The trim removed 0 bases at V and 9 bases at J, leaving 4 bases unmatched. This CDR3 is CASSLAGQGASPLHF. CDR3 in DNA: TGTGCCAGCAGCTTAGCAGGACAGGGCGCTTCACCCCTCCACTTT.

The chain is built from TRBV7-9 and TRBJ1-6; D gene ambiguous. Germline V gene lookup returns CDR1 SEHNR and CDR2 FQNEAQ (reference sequence). CDR3 length: 12 amino acids. V lost 5 bases and J 14 bases, leaving 13 bases between the germline ends. CDR3 loop: CASSQDGSTLHF. In DNA, the CDR3 is TGTGCCAGCAGCCAAGACGGGTCCACCCTCCACTTT.

V usage is TRBV5-6 and J usage is TRBJ2-7, with D possibly matching TRBD1 (6 bases). Germline V gene data show CDR1 as SGHDT and CDR2 as YYEEEE. There are 13 residues in the CDR3. Trimming removed 4 bases from V and 5 bases from J, with 13 bases in between. The CDR3 region is CASSLQGSHEQYF. CDR3 bases: TGTGCCAGCAGCCTACAGGGTTCCCACGAGCAGTACTTC.

This rearrangement joins TRBV7-6 to TRBJ2-2, with 11 bases lining up with TRBD2. CDR3 length: 16 residues. The germline V gene encodes CDR1 SGHVS and CDR2 FNYEAQ. V dropped 5 bases and J dropped 3; count of bases not matched to a gene: 5. CDR3 in amino acids: CASSPTSGSYTGELFF. The CDR3 DNA is TGTGCCAGCAGCCCAACTAGCGGGAGCTACACCGGGGAGCTGTTTTTT.

The rearrangement uses TRBV7-9 and TRBJ1-1, with 7 nucleotides matching TRBD1. CDR3 length equals 16 residues. Germline V gives CDR1 SEHNR, CDR2 FQNEAQ (reference sequence). The trim removed 0 bases at V and 2 bases at J, leaving 6 bases unmatched. The CDR3 protein is CASSLATTGINTEAFF. CDR3 sequence (DNA): TGTGCCAGCAGCTTAGCTACGACAGGGATAAACACTGAAGCTTTCTTT.

This chain uses TRBV7-2 with TRBJ1-1; D unresolved. This CDR3 has 13 amino acids. Per germline, CDR1 SGHTA and CDR2 FQGNSA. V was cut by 3 bases and J by 0 bases, with 5 bases left in between. CDR3: CASSLRLNTEAFF. The CDR3 DNA reads as TGTGCCAGCAGCTTGAGGCTGAACACTGAAGCTTTCTTT. Full variable domain (missing parts from reference TRBV7-2 and TRBJ1-1): GAGVSQSPSNKVTEKGKDVELRCDPISGHTALYWYRQSLGQGLEFLIYFQGNSAPDKSGLPSDRFSAERTGGSVSTLTIQRTQQEDSAVYLCASSLRLNTEAFFGQGTRLTVV.

The chain employs TRBV4-1 and TRBJ2-7; TRBD2 agrees at 9 bases. The CDR3 covers 16 residues. CDR1 is MGHRA, CDR2 YSYEKL, per germline. V dropped 1 base and J dropped 3; count of bases not matched to a gene: 7. CDR3 loop: CASSQAGTSFSYEQYF. For the CDR3, the DNA is TGCGCCAGCAGCCAAGCCGGGACTAGCTTTAGCTACGAGCAGTACTTC.

This clone was found once. The chain couples TRBV7-9 to TRBJ2-5, with TRBD1 matching over 8 bases. The CDR3 is 16 amino acids. Germline CDR1 reads SEHNR; CDR2 reads FQNEAQ (reference sequence). V gave up 4 bases and J gave up 5 bases; unmatched junction bases: 12. CDR3 residues: CASSSRTGRPGETQYF. CDR3 in DNA: TGTGCCAGCAGCTCTCGGACAGGGCGCCCAGGGGAGACCCAGTACTTC.

This clone was seen a single time. The chain uses TRBV19 and TRBJ1-2; weak D call: TRBD1 (5 bases). The CDR3 extends over 14 amino acids. Germline CDR1 and CDR2: LNHDA and SQIVND (reference sequence). The ends were cut back, 8 bases at V and 1 base at J, with 14 bases in the middle. The CDR3 DNA reads TGTGCCAGTTACTCTTCGGGGGGTAACTATGGCTACACCTTC. Amino acid sequence: CASYSSGGNYGYTF. The complete variable domain, with remaining parts taken from reference TRBV19 and TRBJ1-2, reads DGGITQSPKYLFRKEGQNVTLSCEQNLNHDAMYWYRQDPGQGLRLIYYSQIVNDFQKGDIAEGYSVSREKKESFPLTVTSAQKNPTAFYLCASYSSGGNYGYTFGSGTRLTVV.

The gene calls are TRBV2 and TRBJ1-1, with a tentative D call TRBD1 (5 bases). CDR3 length: 15 amino acids. Germline V lookup: CDR1 SNHLY, CDR2 FYNNEI. The ends were cut back, 3 bases at V and 0 bases at J, with 11 bases in the middle. The CDR3 region is CASSEGGIMNTEAFF. CDR3 DNA sequence: TGTGCCAGCAGTGAGGGGGGGATTATGAACACTGAAGCTTTCTTT.

The chain employs TRBV7-6 and TRBJ1-1, with D possibly matching TRBD1 (6 bases). Trimming stripped 2 bases from V and 1 base from J, with 17 bases between. This CDR3 is 17 amino acids long. CDR1 and CDR2 from the germline V gene are SGHVS and FNYEAQ. CDR3 region: CASSLSRLGTQNTEAFF. DNA for the CDR3: TGTGCCAGCAGCTTATCCCGCCTCGGGACACAGAACACTGAAGCTTTCTTT.

V and J are TRBV18 and TRBJ1-2; D is undetermined. The germline V gene has CDR1 KGHSH and CDR2 LQKENI. This CDR3 has 15 amino acids. Trimming left V 3 bases short and J 4 bases short, with 15 bases between. The DNA for the CDR3 is TGTGCCAGCTCACCTAGCGATGCAGCCCTCTATGGCTACACCTTC. Its translation is CASSPSDAALYGYTF.

The rearrangement joins TRBV7-9 to TRBJ2-3; TRBD2 matches at 8 bases. Germline V lookup: CDR1 SEHNR, CDR2 FQNEAQ (reference sequence). J lost 1 base, V lost 11 bases, and 11 bases had no gene match. This CDR3 comprises 15 residues. CDR3 loop: CASIPAGAGTDTQYF. CDR3 DNA: TGTGCCTCCATACCAGCGGGAGCCGGCACAGATACGCAGTATTTT. Based on the CDR3 plus reference TRBV7-9 and TRBJ2-3, the full variable domain is DTGVSQNPRHKITKRGQNVTFRCDPISEHNRLYWYRQTLGQGPEFLTYFQNEAQLEKSRLLSDRFSAERPKGSFSTLEIQRTEQGDSAMYLCASIPAGAGTDTQYFGPGTRLTVL.

The chain has TRBV27 and TRBJ2-7, with TRBD1 identical over 8 bases. Germline CDR1 reads MNHEY; CDR2 reads SMNVEV (reference sequence). The CDR3 runs to 15 residues. With 6 bases clipped from V and 2 bases from J, the junction kept 9 bases outside the gene matches. In nucleotides, the CDR3 is TGTGCCAGCAGCCCCGGGACAGGACTTACCTACGAGCAGTACTTC. Protein: CASSPGTGLTYEQYF.

V gene TRBV18 combines with J gene TRBJ2-7; 7 bases line up with TRBD2. After removal of 3 bases from V and 5 bases from J, the junction contained 4 bases not matched to a gene. This CDR3 comprises 13 residues. Germline CDR1 is KGHSH and CDR2 is LQKENI. The CDR3 coding sequence is TGTGCCAGCTCACCTGGGGAGGGAGACGAGCAGTACTTC. The encoded protein is CASSPGEGDEQYF.

The genes are TRBV4-1 and TRBJ1-6, with a weak D call TRBD1 (5 bases). CDR3 length: 15 residues. Trimming removed 0 bases from V and 3 bases from J, with 6 bases in between. Germline V gives CDR1 MGHRA, CDR2 YSYEKL. The DNA for the CDR3 is TGCGCCAGCAGCCAAGAACAGGTCTATAATTCACCCCTCCACTTT. Its translation is CASSQEQVYNSPLHF.

The CDR3 sequence is CASTPDRGQRGYGYTF. The CDR3 nucleotides read TGTGCCAGTACTCCGGACAGGGGGCAAAGGGGCTATGGCTACACCTTC. This chain joins TRBV19 and TRBJ1-2; 11 nucleotides agree with TRBD1. The CDR3 spans 16 residues. CDR1 is LNHDA, CDR2 SQIVND, per germline (reference sequence). The trim removed 7 bases at V and 4 bases at J, leaving 11 bases unmatched.

This chain links TRBV7-2 with TRBJ2-7; 13 nucleotides line up with TRBD2. The CDR3 consists of 17 residues. Germline CDR1 SGHTA, CDR2 FQGNSA. V shed 2 bases and J 6 bases; nucleotides not matched to a gene: 10. For the CDR3, the DNA is TGTGCCAGCAGCTTAAGCCCCGGGACTAGCGGGGCGCGCGAGCAGTACTTC. It encodes CASSLSPGTSGAREQYF. Filled out from reference TRBV7-2 and TRBJ2-7, the complete variable domain reads GAGVSQSPSNKVTEKGKDVELRCDPISGHTALYWYRQSLGQGLEFLIYFQGNSAPDKSGLPSDRFSAERTGGSVSTLTIQRTQQEDSAVYLCASSLSPGTSGAREQYFGPGTRLTVT.

The chain combines TRBV4-2 with TRBJ2-1; 11 bases match TRBD2. Germline V gives CDR1 LGHNA, CDR2 YNFKEQ. The CDR3 is 17 amino acids. J was trimmed by 9 bases and V by 0 bases; bases with no gene match: 10. CDR3 residues: CASSQDSPSGGWSEQFF. DNA for the CDR3: TGTGCCAGCAGCCAAGATTCCCCTAGCGGGGGGTGGAGTGAGCAGTTCTTC.

The gene calls are TRBV4-3 and TRBJ2-1, with TRBD2 matching 13 bases. This CDR3 is built from 15 residues. V shed 1 base and J 13 bases; nucleotides not matched to a gene: 7. Germline assignment: CDR1 LGHNA and CDR2 YSLEER. The CDR3 loop reads CASSQGTSGREAQFF. In DNA form, the CDR3 reads TGCGCCAGCAGCCAAGGGACTAGCGGGAGAGAGGCCCAGTTCTTC.

The chain recombines TRBV19 with TRBJ2-6, with TRBD2 identical over 7 bases. V lost 1 base to trimming and J lost 4 bases; unmatched junction nucleotides: 10. Germline-derived CDR1 and CDR2 are LNHDA and SQIVND (reference sequence). The CDR3 totals 18 residues. In nucleotides, the CDR3 is TGTGCCAGTAGTATAGGTACAGCGGGGAGTGTAGGGGCCAACGTCCTGACTTTC. Amino acids: CASSIGTAGSVGANVLTF.

The rearrangement uses TRBV9 and TRBJ2-3; TRBD2 matches 16 bases. CDR3 length equals 15 residues. Germline CDR1 SGDLS, CDR2 YYNGEE. V lost 6 bases to trimming and J lost 4 bases; unmatched junction nucleotides: 2. The CDR3 coding sequence is TGTGCCAGCACAGGGACTAGCGGGAGGGCAGATACGCAGTATTTT. This encodes CASTGTSGRADTQYF.

The gene calls are TRBV2 and TRBJ2-2; 7 nucleotides align to TRBD2. The CDR3 sequence is 16 residues long. Germline CDR1 is SNHLY and CDR2 is FYNNEI. J lost 2 bases, V lost 6 bases, and 9 bases had no gene match. CDR3 DNA sequence: TGTGCCAGCAGGGACGCGAGCGGGAAAAACACCGGGGAGCTGTTTTTT. This gives the protein CASRDASGKNTGELFF.

The rearrangement links TRBV5-1 to TRBJ2-1, with 8 nucleotides matching TRBD1. V dropped 0 bases and J dropped 3; count of bases not matched to a gene: 2. The CDR3 runs to 15 residues. Germline CDR1 and CDR2: SGHRS and YFSETQ. CDR3 nucleotide sequence: TGCGCCAGCAGCTTGGAACAGGGGGTCTACAATGAGCAGTTCTTC. Its translation: CASSLEQGVYNEQFF.

Only one count was recorded for this clone. The chain joins TRBV11-1 to TRBJ1-1; 8 positions agree with TRBD1. This CDR3 contains 15 residues. The trim removed 4 bases at V and 4 bases at J, leaving 8 bases unmatched. Per the germline V gene, CDR1 is SGHAT and CDR2 is FQDESV (reference sequence). The CDR3 protein is CASSSRTGRATEAFF. The DNA of the CDR3 is TGTGCCAGCAGCTCAAGGACAGGGAGGGCCACTGAAGCTTTCTTT.

This chain links TRBV4-2 with TRBJ1-5; perhaps TRBD1 as D (6 bases). Germline V CDR1 and CDR2: LGHNA, YNFKEQ. The CDR3 has 13 amino acids. Trimming cost V 1 base and J 7 bases, with 8 bases left between them. The CDR3 loop is CASSQGTDQPQHF. The CDR3 DNA sequence: TGTGCCAGCAGCCAAGGGACAGACCAGCCCCAGCATTTT.

The chain uses TRBV5-5 and TRBJ2-7, with D possibly matching TRBD2 (5 bases). The CDR3 runs 14 residues. V lost 5 bases, J lost 2 bases, and 14 bases lay in between. Germline V gene data show CDR1 as SGHKS and CDR2 as YYEKEE (reference sequence). The CDR3, as DNA: TGTGCCAGCAGTGGAGGACCCCGTGCCTACGAGCAGTACTTC. This codes for CASSGGPRAYEQYF.

A single count supports this clone. The chain combines TRBV15 with TRBJ2-4, with D perhaps matching TRBD1 (5 bases). This CDR3 contains 13 residues. Trimming pared 7 bases from V and 11 bases from J, leaving 18 bases between. CDR1 LNHNV and CDR2 YYDKDF come from the germline V gene (reference sequence). The CDR3 nucleotides read TGTGCCACCATGACTTCTCCTGGACATTTTCAGTACTTC. Amino acids: CATMTSPGHFQYF.

The chain links TRBV6-5 to TRBJ1-2; TRBD1 might be the D (5 bases). This CDR3 comprises 14 residues. Trimming removed 3 bases from V and 6 bases from J, with 14 bases in between. CDR1 MNHEY and CDR2 SVGAGI come from the germline V gene. This CDR3 is CASSYSMGGDGYTF. For the CDR3, the DNA is TGTGCCAGCAGTTATTCCATGGGGGGAGATGGCTACACCTTC.